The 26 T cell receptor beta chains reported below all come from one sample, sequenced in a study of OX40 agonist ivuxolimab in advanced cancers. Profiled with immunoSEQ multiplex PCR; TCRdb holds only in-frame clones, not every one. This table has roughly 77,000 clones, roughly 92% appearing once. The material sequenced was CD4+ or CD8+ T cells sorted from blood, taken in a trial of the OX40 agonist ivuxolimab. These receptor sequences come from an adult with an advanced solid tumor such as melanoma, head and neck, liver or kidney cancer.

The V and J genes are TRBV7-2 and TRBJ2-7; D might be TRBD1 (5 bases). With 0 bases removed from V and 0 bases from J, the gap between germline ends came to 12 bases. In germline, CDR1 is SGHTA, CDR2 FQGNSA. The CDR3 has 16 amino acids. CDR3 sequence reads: CASSLAQDVFSYEQYF. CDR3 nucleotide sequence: TGTGCCAGCAGCTTAGCACAGGACGTTTTCTCCTACGAGCAGTACTTC. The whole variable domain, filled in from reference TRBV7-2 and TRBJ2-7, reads GAGVSQSPSNKVTEKGKDVELRCDPISGHTALYWYRQSLGQGLEFLIYFQGNSAPDKSGLPSDRFSAERTGGSVSTLTIQRTQQEDSAVYLCASSLAQDVFSYEQYFGPGTRLTVT.

The CDR3 protein is CASSGTDLNTEAFF. CDR3 DNA: TGTGCCAGCAGTGGGACAGATCTGAACACTGAAGCTTTCTTT. The rearrangement links TRBV6-1 to TRBJ1-1; maybe TRBD1 (6 bases). V was cut by 4 bases and J by 0 bases, with 9 bases left in between. The CDR3 loop spans 14 amino acids. The germline CDR1 and CDR2 sequences are MNHNS and SASEGT.

The CDR3 DNA reads TGCGCCAGCAGCCAAGAGGGCCTTCTAGCGGGAGCAGCGTGGGAGCAGTACTTC. Its translation: CASSQEGLLAGAAWEQYF. The chain combines TRBV4-1 with TRBJ2-7; TRBD2 aligns across 10 bases. Germline CDR1 is MGHRA and CDR2 is YSYEKL. J lost 7 bases, V lost 0 bases, and 15 bases had no gene match. The CDR3 is 18 residues long.

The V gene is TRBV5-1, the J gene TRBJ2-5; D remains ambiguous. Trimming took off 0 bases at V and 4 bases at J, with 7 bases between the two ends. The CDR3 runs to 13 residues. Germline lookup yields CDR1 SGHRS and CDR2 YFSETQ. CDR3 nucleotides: TGCGCCAGCAGCTTGGAGGTGACAGAGACCCAGTACTTC. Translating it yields CASSLEVTETQYF.

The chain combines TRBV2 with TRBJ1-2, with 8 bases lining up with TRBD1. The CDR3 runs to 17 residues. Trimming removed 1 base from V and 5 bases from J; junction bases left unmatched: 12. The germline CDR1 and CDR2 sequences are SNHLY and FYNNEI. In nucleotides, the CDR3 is TGTGCCAGCAGTGAAGGTTGGGGGACAGGTACGGGATATGGCTACACCTTC. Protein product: CASSEGWGTGTGYGYTF.

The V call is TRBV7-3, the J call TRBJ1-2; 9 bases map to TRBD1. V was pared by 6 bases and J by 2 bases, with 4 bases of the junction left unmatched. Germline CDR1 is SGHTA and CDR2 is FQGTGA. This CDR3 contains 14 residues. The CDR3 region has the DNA TGTGCCAGCAGACCAGGACAGGGGAACTATGGCTACACCTTC. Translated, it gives CASRPGQGNYGYTF.

The CDR3 sequence: CASSRGQGGETQYF. The DNA for the CDR3 is TGTGCCAGCAGCCGGGGACAGGGAGGGGAGACCCAGTACTTC. The V gene is TRBV13, the J gene TRBJ2-5; 9 nucleotides align to TRBD1. CDR3 size: 14 residues. V shed 5 bases and J 5 bases; nucleotides not matched to a gene: 6. The germline V gene has CDR1 PRHDT and CDR2 FYEKMQ (reference sequence).

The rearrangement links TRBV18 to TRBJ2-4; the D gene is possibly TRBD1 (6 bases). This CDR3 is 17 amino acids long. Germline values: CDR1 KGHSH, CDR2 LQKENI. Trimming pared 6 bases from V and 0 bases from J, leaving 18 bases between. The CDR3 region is CASSRGQPVLAKNIQYF. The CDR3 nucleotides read TGTGCCAGCTCGCGCGGACAGCCAGTTCTAGCCAAAAACATTCAGTACTTC.

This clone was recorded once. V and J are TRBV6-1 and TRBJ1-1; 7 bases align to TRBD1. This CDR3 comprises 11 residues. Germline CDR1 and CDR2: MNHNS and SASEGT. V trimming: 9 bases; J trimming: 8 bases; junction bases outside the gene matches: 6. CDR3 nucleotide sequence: TGTGCCAGTTTCGGACAGGTGGAAGCTTTCTTT. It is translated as CASFGQVEAFF.

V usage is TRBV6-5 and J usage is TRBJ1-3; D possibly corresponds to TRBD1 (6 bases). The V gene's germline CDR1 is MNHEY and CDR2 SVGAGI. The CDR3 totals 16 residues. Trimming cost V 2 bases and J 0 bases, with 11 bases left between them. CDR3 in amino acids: CASSYTLQGSGNTIYF. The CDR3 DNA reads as TGTGCCAGCAGTTACACGTTACAGGGCTCTGGAAACACCATATATTTT.

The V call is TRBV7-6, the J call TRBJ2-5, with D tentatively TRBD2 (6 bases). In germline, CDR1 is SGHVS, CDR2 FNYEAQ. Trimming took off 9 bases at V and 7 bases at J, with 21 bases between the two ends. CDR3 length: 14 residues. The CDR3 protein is CASERTWKEGTQYF. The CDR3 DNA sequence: TGTGCCAGTGAAAGGACGTGGAAGGAGGGGACCCAGTACTTC.

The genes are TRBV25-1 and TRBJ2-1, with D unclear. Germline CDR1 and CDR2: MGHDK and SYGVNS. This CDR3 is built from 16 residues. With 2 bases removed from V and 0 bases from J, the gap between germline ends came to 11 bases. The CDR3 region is CASSEGKGSSYNEQFF. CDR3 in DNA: TGTGCCAGCAGTGAAGGAAAGGGTAGCTCCTACAATGAGCAGTTCTTC.

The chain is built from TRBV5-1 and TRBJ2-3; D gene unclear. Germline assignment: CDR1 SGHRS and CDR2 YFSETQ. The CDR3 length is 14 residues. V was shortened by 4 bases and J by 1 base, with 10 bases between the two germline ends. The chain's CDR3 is CASSEAAGTDTQYF. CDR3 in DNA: TGCGCCAGCAGCGAGGCAGCCGGCACAGATACGCAGTATTTT.

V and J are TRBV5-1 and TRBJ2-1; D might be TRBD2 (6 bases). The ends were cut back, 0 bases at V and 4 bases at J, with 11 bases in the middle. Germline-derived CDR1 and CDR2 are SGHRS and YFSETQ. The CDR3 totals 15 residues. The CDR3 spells CASSLALRGYNEQFF. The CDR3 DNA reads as TGCGCCAGCAGCTTGGCTTTGCGGGGTTACAATGAGCAGTTCTTC.

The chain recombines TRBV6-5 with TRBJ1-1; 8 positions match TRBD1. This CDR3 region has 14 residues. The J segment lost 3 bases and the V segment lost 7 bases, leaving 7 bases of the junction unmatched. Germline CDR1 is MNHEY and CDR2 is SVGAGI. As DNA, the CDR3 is TGTGCCAGCAACCGGGACAGGAGAGACACTGAAGCTTTCTTT. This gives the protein CASNRDRRDTEAFF.

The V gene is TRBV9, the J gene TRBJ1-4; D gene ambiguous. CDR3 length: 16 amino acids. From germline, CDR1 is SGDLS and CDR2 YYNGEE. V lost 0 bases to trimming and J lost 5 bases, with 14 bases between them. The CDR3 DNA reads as TGTGCCAGCAGCGTAGACACCCGTAGGCGAAATGAAAAACTGTTTTTT. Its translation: CASSVDTRRRNEKLFF.

DNA for the CDR3: TGTGCCAGCGGCAAAGAGACCCAGTACTTC. Protein product: CASGKETQYF. The chain carries TRBV25-1 and TRBJ2-5; no clear D gene. CDR3 size: 10 residues. The germline gives CDR1 MGHDK, CDR2 SYGVNS. V was pared by 8 bases and J by 3 bases, with 4 bases between.

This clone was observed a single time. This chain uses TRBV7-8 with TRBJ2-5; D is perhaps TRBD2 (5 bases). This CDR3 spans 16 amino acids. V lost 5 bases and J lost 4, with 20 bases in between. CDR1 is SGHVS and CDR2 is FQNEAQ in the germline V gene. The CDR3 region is CASSKRSAGVGETQYF. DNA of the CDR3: TGTGCCAGCAGCAAGCGGAGTGCCGGGGTTGGAGAGACCCAGTACTTC. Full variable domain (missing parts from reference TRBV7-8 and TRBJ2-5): GAGVSQSPRYKVAKRGQDVALRCDPISGHVSLFWYQQALGQGPEFLTYFQNEAQLDKSGLPSDRFFAERPEGSVSTLKIQRTQQEDSAVYLCASSKRSAGVGETQYFGPGTRLLVL.

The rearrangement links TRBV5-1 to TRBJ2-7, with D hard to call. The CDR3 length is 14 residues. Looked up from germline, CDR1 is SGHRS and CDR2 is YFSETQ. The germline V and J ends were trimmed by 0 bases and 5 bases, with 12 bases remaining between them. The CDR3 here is CASSLDGRTNEQYF. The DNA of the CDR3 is TGCGCCAGCAGCTTGGACGGACGAACGAACGAGCAGTACTTC.

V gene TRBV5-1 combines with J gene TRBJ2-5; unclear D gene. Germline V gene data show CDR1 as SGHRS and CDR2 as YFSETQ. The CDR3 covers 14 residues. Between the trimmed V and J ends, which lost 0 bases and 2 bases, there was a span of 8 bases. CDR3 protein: CASSLGSIQETQYF. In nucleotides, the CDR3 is TGCGCCAGCAGCTTGGGCTCTATACAAGAGACCCAGTACTTC.

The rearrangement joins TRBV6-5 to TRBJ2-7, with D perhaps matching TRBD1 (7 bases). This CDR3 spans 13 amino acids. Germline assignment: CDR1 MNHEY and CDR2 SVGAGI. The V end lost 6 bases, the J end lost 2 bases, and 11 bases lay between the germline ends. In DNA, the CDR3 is TGTGCCAGCAGGCGGGACAGCCCCTACGAGCAGTACTTC. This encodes CASRRDSPYEQYF.

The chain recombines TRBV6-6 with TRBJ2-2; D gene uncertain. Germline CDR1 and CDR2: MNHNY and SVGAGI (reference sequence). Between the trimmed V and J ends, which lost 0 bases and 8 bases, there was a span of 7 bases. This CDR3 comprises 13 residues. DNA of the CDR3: TGTGCCAGCAGTTACTCGACCGGGGGGGAGCTGTTTTTT. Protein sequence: CASSYSTGGELFF.

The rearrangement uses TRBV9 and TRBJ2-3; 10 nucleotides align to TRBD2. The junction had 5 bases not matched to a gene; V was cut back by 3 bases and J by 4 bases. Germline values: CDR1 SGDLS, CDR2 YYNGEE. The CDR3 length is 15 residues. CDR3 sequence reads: CASSASGGGPDTQYF. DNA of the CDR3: TGTGCCAGCAGCGCAAGCGGGGGGGGGCCAGATACGCAGTATTTT. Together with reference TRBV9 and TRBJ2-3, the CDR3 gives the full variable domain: DSGVTQTPKHLITATGQRVTLRCSPRSGDLSVYWYQQSLDQGLQFLIQYYNGEERAKGNILERFSAQQFPDLHSELNLSSLELGDSALYFCASSASGGGPDTQYFGPGTRLTVL.

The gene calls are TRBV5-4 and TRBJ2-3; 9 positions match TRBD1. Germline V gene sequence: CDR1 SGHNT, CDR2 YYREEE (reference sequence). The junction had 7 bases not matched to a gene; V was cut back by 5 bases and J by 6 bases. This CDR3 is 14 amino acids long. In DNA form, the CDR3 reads TGTGCCAGCAGTTCGGACAGGGGATTTGATACGCAGTATTTT. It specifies CASSSDRGFDTQYF.

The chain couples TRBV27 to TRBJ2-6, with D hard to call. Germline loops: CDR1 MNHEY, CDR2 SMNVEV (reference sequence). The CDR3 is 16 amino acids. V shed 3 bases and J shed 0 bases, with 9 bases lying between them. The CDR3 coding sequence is TGTGCCAGCAGTTTCCACAGCGACTCTGGGGCCAACGTCCTGACTTTC. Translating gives CASSFHSDSGANVLTF.

CDR3 sequence (DNA): TGCGCCAGCAGCTTGGGACCCTCCCCCAATCAGCCCCAGCATTTT. Amino acids: CASSLGPSPNQPQHF. The chain links TRBV5-1 to TRBJ1-5; D gene uncertain. Per the germline V gene, CDR1 is SGHRS and CDR2 is YFSETQ. V dropped 0 bases and J dropped 3 bases, with 10 bases sitting between them. This CDR3 contains 15 residues.